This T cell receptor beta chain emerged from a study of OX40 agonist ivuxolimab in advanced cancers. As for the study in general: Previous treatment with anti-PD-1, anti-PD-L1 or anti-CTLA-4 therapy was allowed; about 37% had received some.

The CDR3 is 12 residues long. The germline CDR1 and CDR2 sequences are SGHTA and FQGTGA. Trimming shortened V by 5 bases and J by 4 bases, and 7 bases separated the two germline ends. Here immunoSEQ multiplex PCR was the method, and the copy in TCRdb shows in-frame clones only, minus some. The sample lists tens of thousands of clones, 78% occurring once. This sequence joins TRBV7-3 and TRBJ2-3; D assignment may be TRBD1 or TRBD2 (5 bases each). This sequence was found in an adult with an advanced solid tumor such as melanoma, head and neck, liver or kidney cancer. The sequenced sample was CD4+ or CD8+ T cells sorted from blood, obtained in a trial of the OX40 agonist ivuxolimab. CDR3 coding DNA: TGTGCCAGCAGCCTGGGACCAGATACGCAGTATTTT. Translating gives CASSLGPDTQYF.